Following are 19 T cell receptor beta chains from one sample sequenced in a study of CD8 T cells in ankylosing spondylitis. Points from the study as a whole: A TCR beta motif of 7 to 9 highly homologous variants seemed to mark ankylosing spondylitis blood.

These receptors have no identified antigens. MiXCR, run by TCRdb on the 5' RACE reads, gives a single entry per CDR3 protein. The data contain about 800,000 distinct CDR3 sequences, 12% of them seen just once; the ten biggest clones take up about 0.49%. Sample: blood, either unsorted or a sorted T cell fraction (not recorded which). The receptors were gathered from a male donor with ankylosing spondylitis.

The rearrangement joins TRBV5-1 to TRBJ2-7; a weak D match, TRBD2 (6 bases). Per the germline V gene, CDR1 is SGHRS and CDR2 is YFSETQ. The germline V and J ends were trimmed by 1 base and 2 bases, with 16 bases remaining between them. CDR3 length equals 16 residues. DNA of the CDR3: TGCGCCAGCAGCTTGATTTACGGGAGCCCCCCCTACGAGCAGTACTTC. Its translation is CASSLIYGSPPYEQYF.

This clonotype was observed many times. The V gene is TRBV20-1, the J gene TRBJ2-7; D is possibly TRBD1 (5 bases). Germline CDR1 DFQATT, CDR2 SNEGSKA (reference sequence). This CDR3 region has 11 residues. V was cut by 5 bases and J by 4 bases, with 9 bases left in between. Here the CDR3 reads CSAPTGYEQYF. The CDR3 DNA sequence: TGCAGTGCTCCAACAGGATACGAGCAGTACTTC.

This clonotype was counted many times. The CDR3 loop is CASSFLSGQGYEQYF. DNA of the CDR3: TGTGCCAGCAGCTTCCTATCGGGACAGGGGTACGAGCAGTACTTC. J is TRBJ2-7 and V is TRBV7-2, with TRBD1 identical over 10 bases. The CDR3 loop spans 15 amino acids. Germline V gives CDR1 SGHTA, CDR2 FQGNSA. After removal of 3 bases from V and 4 bases from J, the junction contained 6 bases not matched to a gene.

This chain connects TRBV7-2 to TRBJ2-1, with TRBD2 identical over 9 bases. V gave up 7 bases and J gave up 12 bases; unmatched junction bases: 7. Looked up from germline, CDR1 is SGHTA and CDR2 is FQGNSA. This CDR3 spans 12 amino acids. CDR3 coding DNA: TGTGCCAGCACCAAAGGGACTAGCAGGCAGTTCTTC. Encoded protein: CASTKGTSRQFF.

This clonotype was found a few times. The V gene is TRBV7-2, the J gene TRBJ2-5; tentative D call: TRBD2 (6 bases). The CDR3 sequence is 13 residues long. V lost 3 bases and J 8 bases, leaving 13 bases between the germline ends. CDR1 SGHTA and CDR2 FQGNSA come from the germline V gene. The CDR3: CASSFRDFVTQYF. CDR3 sequence (DNA): TGTGCCAGCAGCTTCCGGGACTTCGTCACCCAGTACTTC.

The rearrangement uses TRBV15 and TRBJ2-1; no reliable D call. This CDR3 spans 11 amino acids. Trimming took 3 bases from V and 8 from J, leaving 5 bases between them. Germline V gene lookup returns CDR1 LNHNV and CDR2 YYDKDF (reference sequence). CDR3 nucleotide sequence: TGTGCCACCAGCAGCTCGTATGAGCAGTTCTTC. As protein: CATSSSYEQFF.

In this sample, this clonotype turned up many times. The rearrangement links TRBV20-1 to TRBJ2-1; D may correspond to TRBD1 or TRBD2 (5 bases each). V was shortened by 5 bases and J by 12 bases, with 17 bases between the two germline ends. The CDR3 runs 12 residues. Germline V gene data show CDR1 as DFQATT and CDR2 as SNEGSKA (reference sequence). CDR3 protein: CSAPRPERGQFF. The CDR3 DNA reads TGCAGTGCTCCCCGTCCGGAGAGGGGGCAGTTCTTC.

This clonotype was detected many times. The V gene is TRBV5-1, the J gene TRBJ2-7; 8 bases match TRBD2. With V trimmed by 4 bases and J by 3 bases, 6 bases remained unmatched. Per the germline V gene, CDR1 is SGHRS and CDR2 is YFSETQ. The CDR3 is made up of 14 amino acids. This CDR3 reads CASSHSGTDYEQYF. Written as DNA, the CDR3 is TGCGCCAGCAGCCATAGCGGGACCGACTACGAGCAGTACTTC.

This clonotype was observed many times. The V and J genes are TRBV27 and TRBJ2-1; the match to TRBD2 covers 9 bases. V was pared by 6 bases and J by 0 bases, with 6 bases of the junction left unmatched. The CDR3 is 16 amino acids. Germline CDR1 and CDR2: MNHEY and SMNVEV (reference sequence). The CDR3: CASRRLAVSSYNEQFF. CDR3 DNA: TGTGCCAGCAGGAGACTAGCGGTAAGCTCCTACAATGAGCAGTTCTTC.

At least ten counts were recorded for this clonotype. The rearrangement joins TRBV7-2 to TRBJ2-7, with TRBD2 identical over 7 bases. Germline CDR1 SGHTA, CDR2 FQGNSA. V was pared by 2 bases and J by 4 bases, with 2 bases of the junction left unmatched. The CDR3 is 13 amino acids. The DNA for the CDR3 is TGTGCCAGCAGCTTACTAGCGGCGTACGAGCAGTACTTC. This translates into CASSLLAAYEQYF.

This clonotype has only a few counts. The rearrangement joins TRBV10-3 to TRBJ2-7, with TRBD1 matching over 9 bases. From germline, CDR1 is ENHRY and CDR2 SYGVKD. With V trimmed by 10 bases and J by 6 bases, 10 bases remained unmatched. This CDR3 contains 13 residues. The CDR3 loop reads CATTTEQGAEQYF. CDR3 DNA sequence: TGTGCCACCACGACGGAACAGGGGGCCGAGCAGTACTTC.

This clonotype was recorded a few times. The J gene is TRBJ2-3, the V gene TRBV4-3, with a tentative D call TRBD2 (6 bases). The CDR3 loop spans 16 amino acids. V was shortened by 0 bases and J by 4 bases, with 14 bases between the two germline ends. Germline values: CDR1 LGHNA, CDR2 YSLEER. The CDR3 here is CASSQDKTGVSDTQYF. CDR3 coding DNA: TGCGCCAGCAGCCAAGATAAAACGGGAGTCTCAGATACGCAGTATTTT.

This clonotype was seen at least ten times. The CDR3 sequence: CSARGGGFREQYF. In DNA form, the CDR3 reads TGCAGTGCTAGAGGGGGGGGGTTTCGCGAGCAGTACTTC. The genes are TRBV20-1 and TRBJ2-7; 7 bases line up with TRBD2. The junction had 6 bases not matched to a gene; V was cut back by 1 base and J by 6 bases. The CDR3 extends over 13 amino acids. Per germline, CDR1 DFQATT and CDR2 SNEGSKA (reference sequence).

This clonotype was counted only a few times. V and J are TRBV5-1 and TRBJ2-6; D is ambiguous. V was clipped by 4 bases and J by 0 bases, with 5 bases between them. The CDR3 runs to 14 residues. Germline CDR1 SGHRS, CDR2 YFSETQ. The CDR3: CASSPDSGANVLTF. CDR3 sequence (DNA): TGCGCCAGCAGCCCCGACTCTGGGGCCAACGTCCTGACTTTC.

Turning to this clonotype: It may be a read error: a sequence one base away is much more abundant. The V gene is TRBV10-3, the J gene TRBJ1-4, with D unresolved. Germline values: CDR1 ENHRY, CDR2 SYGVKD. CDR3 length: 12 residues. V was trimmed by 4 bases and J by 5 bases, leaving 5 bases between them. The CDR3 is CAISGKNEKLFF. CDR3 DNA sequence: TGTGCCATCAGTGGCAAGAATGAAAAACTGTTTTTT.

In this sample, this clonotype turned up many times. V gene TRBV6-1 combines with J gene TRBJ1-5, with unresolved D. This CDR3 spans 14 amino acids. Trimming left V 6 bases short and J 6 bases short, with 15 bases between. Germline V lookup: CDR1 MNHNS, CDR2 SASEGT. The CDR3 protein is CASRRLGGSQPQHF. CDR3 DNA: TGTGCCAGCAGACGATTGGGAGGTAGTCAGCCCCAGCATTTT.

This clonotype was picked up many times. The CDR3 bases are TGTGCCACCAGCAGAGGAGTCGGCCAGCCCCAGCATTTT. The encoded protein is CATSRGVGQPQHF. The chain recombines TRBV15 with TRBJ1-5, with unresolved D. CDR3 length: 13 amino acids. Looked up from germline, CDR1 is LNHNV and CDR2 is YYDKDF (reference sequence). V lost 1 base and J lost 7, with 8 bases in between.

This clonotype was seen a handful of times. The chain joins TRBV20-1 to TRBJ1-4; D unresolved. This CDR3 has 13 residues. In germline, CDR1 is DFQATT, CDR2 SNEGSKA (reference sequence). Trimming removed 5 bases at V and 5 bases at J, with 12 bases between. As DNA, the CDR3 is TGCAGTGCTCCAGGTCATGCGAATGAAAAACTGTTTTTT. Translating it yields CSAPGHANEKLFF.

A few counts support this clonotype. This sequence joins TRBV7-9 and TRBJ1-6; D not resolved. Per the germline V gene, CDR1 is SEHNR and CDR2 is FQNEAQ (reference sequence). The V end lost 5 bases, the J end lost 12 bases, and 8 bases lay between the germline ends. The CDR3 has 11 residues. The CDR3 spells CASSADKPLHF. The DNA for the CDR3 is TGTGCCAGCAGCGCCGATAAACCCCTCCACTTT.